The present TCR beta chain was sequenced within a study of regulatory T cells in long-lasting Graves disease. Libraries of TCR beta came from iRepertoire HTBI primers plus Arm-PCR of CDR3 regions. TCRdb reanalysed the multiplex PCR reads using MiXCR and keeps one entry per CDR3 protein. The sample has 530,000 or so distinct CDR3 sequences, about 16% seen once; the top ten hold more than 10%. This clonotype came up many times. What it recognizes is unknown. Study results and caveats: Small sample size may have lowered accuracy.

Time point here: newly diagnosed GD, antithyroid drugs for less than 3 months. The authors made the TCR library using RNA they extracted from PBMCs. Enrollment of patients was through an endocrinology department in Xi'an, China. This CDR3 is built from 13 residues. Trimming cost V 6 bases and J 1 base; bases outside gene matches: 4. The germline CDR1 and CDR2 sequences are DFQATT and SNEGSKA (reference sequence). The sample was also linked to a second study, of T cells in Graves' hyperthyroidism and ophthalmopathy. That source reports: HTBI primers were the set used in a first-round RT-PCR of the TCR CDR3. The authors' 13 V-J model separated ophthalmopathy from stable hyperthyroidism.

This sample comprised peripheral blood mononuclear cells (PBMCs), obtained at new diagnosis, from a patient treated with antithyroid drugs. The rearrangement joins TRBV20-1 to TRBJ2-7; 9 bases agree with TRBD2. This sequence was found in a man younger than 30 with Graves disease. CDR3 DNA sequence: TGCAGTGCCGAGCGGGAGGTGTCCTACGAGCAGTACTTC. Encoded protein: CSAEREVSYEQYF.